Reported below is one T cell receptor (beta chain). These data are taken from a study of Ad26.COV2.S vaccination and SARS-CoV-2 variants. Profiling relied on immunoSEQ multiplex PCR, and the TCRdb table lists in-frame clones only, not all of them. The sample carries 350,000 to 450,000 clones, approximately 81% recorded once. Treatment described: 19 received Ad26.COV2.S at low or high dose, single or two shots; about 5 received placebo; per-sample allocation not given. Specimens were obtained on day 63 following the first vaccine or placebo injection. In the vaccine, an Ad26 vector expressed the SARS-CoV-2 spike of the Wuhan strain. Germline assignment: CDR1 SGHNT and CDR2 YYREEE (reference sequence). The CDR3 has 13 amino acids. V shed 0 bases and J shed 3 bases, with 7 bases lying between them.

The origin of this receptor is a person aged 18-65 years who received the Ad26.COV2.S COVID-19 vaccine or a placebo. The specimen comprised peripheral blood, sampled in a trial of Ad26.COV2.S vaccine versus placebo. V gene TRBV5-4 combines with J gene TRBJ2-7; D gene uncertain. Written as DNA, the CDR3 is TGTGCCAGCAGCTTGGAGCAGAACTACGAGCAGTACTTC. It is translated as CASSLEQNYEQYF.